The T cell receptor (beta chain) described here comes from a study of Ad26.COV2.S vaccination and SARS-CoV-2 variants. As for the study in general: Into the muscle, Ad26.COV2.S was dosed once or twice, 56 days apart. Overall study results and limits: Compared with placebo recipients, vaccine recipients had higher spike-specific TCR breadth.

Described treatment: roughly 19 received Ad26.COV2.S at low or high dose, single or two shots; roughly 5 received placebo; per-sample allocation not given. Sampling took place 63 days after the first vaccine or placebo injection. Trimming removed 2 bases from V and 6 bases from J, with 10 bases in between. This CDR3 has 14 residues. Germline CDR1 is MNHEY and CDR2 is SVGAGI. About this clone: The antigen remains unidentified.

Profiling relied on immunoSEQ multiplex PCR, and the TCRdb table lists in-frame clones only, not all of them. Found here are about 350,000 clones, around 89% of them singletons; the top ten hold 5.5% to 7%. The chain has TRBV6-5 and TRBJ2-2, with D maybe TRBD1 (6 bases). Sequences were derived from peripheral blood, sampled in a trial of Ad26.COV2.S vaccine versus placebo. The receptor's source is a person between 18 and 60 years old who received the Ad26.COV2.S COVID-19 vaccine or a placebo. This CDR3 is CASSYTQGPGELFF. Written as DNA, the CDR3 is TGTGCCAGCAGTTACACACAGGGTCCCGGGGAGCTGTTTTTT.